The 27 T cell receptor beta chains reported below all come from one sample, sequenced in a study of metastatic and nonmetastatic thyroid tumors. No patient had received any treatment before thyroid surgery. TCRdb reanalyzed the PCR reads with MiXCR. This table has 35,000 to 50,000 clones, less than 4.5% appearing once. The sequenced material came from blood. The receptors originated from a female donor with papillary thyroid cancer or a benign thyroid nodule (not recorded which). Some clones in this sample may be carry-over from other donors' samples.

The CDR3 region is CASSPLGWGNTIYF. The CDR3 coding sequence is TGTGCCAGCAGCCCACTCGGTTGGGGAAACACCATATATTTT. The rearrangement joins TRBV12-3 or TRBV12-4 to TRBJ1-3; D gene ambiguous. This CDR3 spans 14 amino acids. V was cut by 6 bases and J by 4 bases, with 13 bases left in between.

Only a few counts were recorded for this clone. J is TRBJ2-1 and V is TRBV28; a weak D match, TRBD2 (6 bases). This CDR3 contains 18 residues. Germline loops: CDR1 MDHEN, CDR2 SYDVKM. Trimming took 2 bases from V and 0 from J, leaving 17 bases between them. The CDR3 DNA is TGTGCCAGCAGTTTAGAGTGCTTAGCGGTGAGCTCCTACAATGAGCAGTTCTTC. This codes for CASSLECLAVSSYNEQFF.

This clone occurred many times. This chain joins TRBV2 and TRBJ1-1; D gene unclear. Looked up from germline, CDR1 is SNHLY and CDR2 is FYNNEI. Trimming took off 5 bases at V and 1 base at J, with 11 bases between the two ends. The CDR3 loop spans 14 amino acids. CDR3 loop: CASSPRHPNTEAFF. The CDR3 DNA follows: TGTGCCAGCAGTCCTAGGCACCCGAACACTGAAGCTTTCTTT.

This clone was recorded a few times. V and J are TRBV9 and TRBJ1-1; TRBD1 aligns across 12 bases. CDR3 size: 17 residues. V lost 4 bases and J lost 4; bases outside the gene matches: 11. Germline V lookup: CDR1 SGDLS, CDR2 YYNGEE. The CDR3 DNA reads as TGTGCCAGCAGCCCCACGGGGACAGGGGGCGAAAGCACTGAAGCTTTCTTT. Residues: CASSPTGTGGESTEAFF. The full variable domain, in which reference TRBV9 and TRBJ1-1 provide the parts outside the CDR3, is DSGVTQTPKHLITATGQRVTLRCSPRSGDLSVYWYQQSLDQGLQFLIQYYNGEERAKGNILERFSAQQFPDLHSELNLSSLELGDSALYFCASSPTGTGGESTEAFFGQGTRLTVV.

This clone was detected ten times or more. The rearrangement links TRBV10-3 to TRBJ2-5; 11 bases map to TRBD1. Germline CDR1 ENHRY, CDR2 SYGVKD. The CDR3 covers 15 residues. Trimming took 2 bases from V and 2 from J; bases not matched to a gene: 1. Written as DNA, the CDR3 is TGTGCCATCAGTGAGGGACAGGGGGCGCAAGAGACCCAGTACTTC. Its protein is CAISEGQGAQETQYF.

This clone was counted ten times or more. The rearrangement uses TRBV20-1 and TRBJ2-7; no firm D call. V lost 6 bases to trimming and J lost 4 bases, with 10 bases between them. This CDR3 comprises 11 residues. Per the germline V gene, CDR1 is DFQATT and CDR2 is SNEGSKA (reference sequence). The CDR3 region is CSATTAYEQYF. CDR3 coding DNA: TGCAGTGCCACAACAGCTTACGAGCAGTACTTC.

This clone was observed many times. Other DNA sequences in this specimen translate into the identical CDR3. The V and J genes are TRBV3-1 and TRBJ2-5; 12 bases agree with TRBD2. Germline V lookup: CDR1 LGHDT, CDR2 YNNKEL (reference sequence). Trimming took 2 bases from V and 5 from J; bases not matched to a gene: 12. The CDR3 runs 18 residues. This CDR3 reads CASSQSPGLAGAEETQYF. CDR3 sequence (DNA): TGTGCCAGCAGCCAATCTCCGGGACTAGCGGGCGCTGAGGAGACCCAGTACTTC.

This clone turned up a few times. This could be a read error, since a much larger clone is one nucleotide away. The chain recombines TRBV13 with TRBJ2-1; D might be TRBD1 (6 bases). Trimming pared 11 bases from V and 8 bases from J, leaving 22 bases between. The germline CDR1 and CDR2 sequences are PRHDT and FYEKMQ (reference sequence). CDR3 length equals 14 residues. This chain's CDR3 is CACRWGQRHYEQFF. DNA for the CDR3: TGTGCCTGCCGGTGGGGGCAAAGGCATTATGAGCAGTTCTTC.

The chain couples TRBV29-1 to TRBJ2-5, with 12 bases identical to TRBD2. V lost 1 base to trimming and J lost 5 bases; unmatched junction nucleotides: 2. Germline assignment: CDR1 SQVTM and CDR2 ANQGSEA. This CDR3 comprises 14 residues. CDR3 in amino acids: CSVEGLAGVETQYF. For the CDR3, the DNA is TGCAGCGTTGAAGGACTAGCGGGAGTTGAGACCCAGTACTTC.

This clone is deemed medium-sized (0.01 to 0.1%). The gene calls are TRBV6-1 and TRBJ2-7, with 9 positions matching TRBD1. The CDR3 sequence is 16 residues long. Germline V lookup: CDR1 MNHNS, CDR2 SASEGT. V was pared by 6 bases and J by 1 base, with 10 bases of the junction left unmatched. The chain's CDR3 is CASSNHPGQGSYEQYF. CDR3 nucleotides: TGTGCCAGCAGCAATCACCCGGGACAGGGATCCTACGAGCAGTACTTC.

This clone was detected ten times or more. A single base separates this from a much larger clone, so it may be a read error. This chain connects TRBV6-1 to TRBJ2-7; TRBD2 matches at 15 bases. In germline, CDR1 is MNHNS, CDR2 SASEGT. CDR3 length: 16 amino acids. J gave up 3 bases and V 6 bases, and 6 bases lay outside the gene matches. CDR3 sequence (DNA): TGTGCCAGCAGGGGACTAGCGGGAGGAGGGATCTACGAGCAGTACTTC. Amino acids: CASRGLAGGGIYEQYF.

This clone came up many times. This rearrangement joins TRBV5-1 to TRBJ2-7, with TRBD1 identical over 12 bases. Germline V gene lookup returns CDR1 SGHRS and CDR2 YFSETQ. The J segment lost 5 bases and the V segment lost 1 base, leaving 4 bases of the junction unmatched. The CDR3 extends over 15 amino acids. The CDR3 DNA reads TGCGCCAGCAGCTTGCCCGGGACAGGGGGCCACGAGCAGTACTTC. It translates to CASSLPGTGGHEQYF.

The chain carries TRBV6-2 or TRBV6-3 and TRBJ2-7; 11 bases are shared with TRBD1. V was clipped by 0 bases and J by 4 bases; unmatched bases: 5. This CDR3 is 16 amino acids long. The germline gives CDR1 MNHEY, CDR2 SVGEGT. The CDR3 region has the DNA TGTGCCAGCAGTTACTCAGGGAGGGACAGGGGGTACGAGCAGTACTTC. Protein: CASSYSGRDRGYEQYF.

This clone has a count of ten or more. This chain connects TRBV27 to TRBJ2-7; D tentatively fits TRBD1 or TRBD2 (6 bases each). V lost 7 bases and J lost 5, with 15 bases in between. CDR1 is MNHEY, CDR2 SMNVEV, per germline (reference sequence). The CDR3 length is 13 residues. The DNA for the CDR3 is TGTGCCAGCAATTGGTTAGGGGGGCACGAGCAGTACTTC. As protein: CASNWLGGHEQYF.

Comment on this clone: One end of the junction is discordant with germline, which a read error may explain. This chain connects TRBV25-1 to TRBJ1-1; D unresolved. Per the germline V gene, CDR1 is MGHDK and CDR2 is SYGVNS. This CDR3 region has 16 residues. The CDR3 bases are TGTGACAGCAGTGCCCCGGGCGGAACAGCCTGGTCTGAAGCTTTCTTT. Amino acid sequence: CDSSAPGGTAWSEAFF.

The V and J genes are TRBV20-1 and TRBJ2-1, with 9 bases fitting TRBD1. In germline, CDR1 is DFQATT, CDR2 SNEGSKA (reference sequence). CDR3 length: 15 amino acids. The CDR3 sequence is CSAETGTGNRNEQFF. The CDR3 bases are TGCAGCGCCGAAACCGGGACAGGGAACCGTAATGAGCAGTTCTTC.

This clone was observed a few times. The chain carries TRBV6-1 and TRBJ2-7; 8 nucleotides line up with TRBD2. The CDR3 is 16 amino acids. The V gene end was trimmed by 1 base and the J gene end by 7 bases; junction bases not matched to a gene: 12. Germline V lookup: CDR1 MNHNS, CDR2 SASEGT. The CDR3 sequence: CASSEVQAGVGREQYF. CDR3 DNA: TGTGCCAGCAGTGAAGTTCAAGCGGGAGTAGGGCGTGAGCAGTACTTC.

This clone was counted many times. J is TRBJ2-4 and V is TRBV19; D may be TRBD2 (6 bases). V lost 5 bases and J 7 bases, leaving 15 bases between the germline ends. From germline, CDR1 is LNHDA and CDR2 SQIVND (reference sequence). CDR3 size: 14 residues. The CDR3 here is CASSGPGVRNIQYF. The CDR3 DNA is TGTGCCAGTAGTGGCCCGGGGGTTCGGAACATTCAGTACTTC.

This clone was found a few times. The chain employs TRBV28 and TRBJ2-7; D assignment may be TRBD1 or TRBD2 (6 bases each). Trimming took off 3 bases at V and 6 bases at J, with 18 bases between the two ends. Germline V gene data show CDR1 as MDHEN and CDR2 as SYDVKM. The CDR3 is made up of 15 amino acids. DNA for the CDR3: TGTGCCAGCAGTTTCCCCAGGGTAGGGGGGCCCGAGCAGTACTTC. Translated: CASSFPRVGGPEQYF.

The V and J genes are TRBV4-2 and TRBJ2-7, with D maybe TRBD2 (5 bases). CDR1 LGHNA and CDR2 YNFKEQ come from the germline V gene. The CDR3 contains 16 residues. V lost 1 base, J lost 2 bases, and 15 bases lay in between. DNA for the CDR3: TGTGCCAGCAGCCAAGCGAAGGACGGAGGCCCCTACGAGCAGTACTTC. This encodes CASSQAKDGGPYEQYF.

This clone was detected ten times or more. The chain's CDR3 is CSVPDGRWGHTDTQYF. In DNA, the CDR3 is TGCAGCGTTCCAGACGGGAGATGGGGCCACACAGATACGCAGTATTTT. The chain uses TRBV29-1 and TRBJ2-3; possibly TRBD2 for D (6 bases). Trimming removed 5 bases from V and 2 bases from J, with 20 bases in between. The CDR3 is 16 residues long. Germline V CDR1 and CDR2: SQVTM, ANQGSEA.

This clone was recorded at least ten times. The chain combines TRBV7-9 with TRBJ2-5; D is perhaps TRBD1 or TRBD2 (5 bases each). The CDR3 runs to 16 residues. Germline CDR1 is SEHNR and CDR2 is FQNEAQ (reference sequence). V was clipped by 2 bases and J by 4 bases, with 17 bases between them. CDR3 residues: CASSLFPGPLGETQYF. CDR3 coding DNA: TGTGCCAGCAGCTTATTCCCGGGACCACTGGGAGAGACCCAGTACTTC.

This clone was seen many times. The rearrangement links TRBV2 to TRBJ2-3, with 8 positions matching TRBD1. The CDR3 spans 13 residues. Germline V CDR1 and CDR2: SNHLY, FYNNEI. J gave up 3 bases and V 5 bases, and 1 base lay outside the gene matches. CDR3 sequence reads: CASSYRGTDTQYF. CDR3 sequence (DNA): TGTGCCAGCAGTTACAGGGGGACAGATACGCAGTATTTT.

This clone was observed at least ten times. This sequence joins TRBV6-1 and TRBJ2-6; tentative D call: TRBD1 (6 bases). CDR3 size: 16 residues. The germline V and J ends were trimmed by 5 bases and 3 bases, with 14 bases remaining between them. Germline V gene sequence: CDR1 MNHNS, CDR2 SASEGT. The chain's CDR3 is CASSTGNRVGANVLTF. The CDR3 DNA sequence: TGTGCCAGCAGTACAGGAAACAGGGTTGGGGCCAACGTCCTGACTTTC.

This clone showed up many times. V is TRBV2 and J is TRBJ1-1, with 8 bases aligning to TRBD1. This CDR3 is built from 15 residues. The germline gives CDR1 SNHLY, CDR2 FYNNEI. V was pared by 2 bases and J by 2 bases, with 4 bases of the junction left unmatched. CDR3 sequence reads: CASSEPGQANTEAFF. In DNA form, the CDR3 reads TGTGCCAGCAGTGAACCGGGACAGGCAAACACTGAAGCTTTCTTT.

This clone has more than one count but fewer than ten. The chain employs TRBV7-3 and TRBJ2-6; D gene unclear. V gave up 5 bases and J gave up 0 bases, with 11 bases separating them. The V gene's germline CDR1 is SGHTA and CDR2 FQGTGA. CDR3 size: 16 residues. The CDR3 is CASSPGPFSGANVLTF. CDR3 bases: TGTGCCAGCAGCCCTGGACCGTTCTCTGGGGCCAACGTCCTGACTTTC.

This clone was detected many times. The chain links TRBV5-6 to TRBJ2-7; D not resolved. CDR3 length: 13 residues. The V end was cut by 3 bases, the J end by 5 bases, with 12 bases between. CDR1 SGHDT and CDR2 YYEEEE come from the germline V gene. The CDR3 DNA reads TGTGCCAGCAGCTCAAGGGCTGCTGACGAGCAGTACTTC. Residues: CASSSRAADEQYF. The whole variable domain, remainder taken from reference TRBV5-6 and TRBJ2-7, is DAGVTQSPTHLIKTRGQQVTLRCSPKSGHDTVSWYQQALGQGPQFIFQYYEEEERQRGNFPDRFSGHQFPNYSSELNVNALLLGDSALYLCASSSRAADEQYFGPGTRLTVT.